In its sample, the clone carrying this TCR beta chain was seen many times. Its antigen is undetermined. These data come from a study of identical twins. Study conclusions and caveats: Sequences that were out-of-frame, alpha and twin-shared displayed an excess of low generation probability.

One entry per CDR3 protein results from TCRdb running MiXCR on the 5' RACE reads. The repertoire holds around 240,000 distinct CDR3 sequences, with roughly 10% as singletons. The CDR3 runs 13 residues. With 1 base removed from V and 5 bases from J, the gap between germline ends came to 8 bases. Germline CDR1 and CDR2: MNHNS and SASEGT. The rearrangement joins TRBV6-1 to TRBJ2-5; D gene unclear. Sequencing was carried out using memory T cells sorted from blood. The TCR was taken from a man aged 50 or older in good health. CDR3 bases: TGTGCCAGCAGTGAAGGTCCCGTGGAGACCCAGTACTTC. This sequence encodes CASSEGPVETQYF.